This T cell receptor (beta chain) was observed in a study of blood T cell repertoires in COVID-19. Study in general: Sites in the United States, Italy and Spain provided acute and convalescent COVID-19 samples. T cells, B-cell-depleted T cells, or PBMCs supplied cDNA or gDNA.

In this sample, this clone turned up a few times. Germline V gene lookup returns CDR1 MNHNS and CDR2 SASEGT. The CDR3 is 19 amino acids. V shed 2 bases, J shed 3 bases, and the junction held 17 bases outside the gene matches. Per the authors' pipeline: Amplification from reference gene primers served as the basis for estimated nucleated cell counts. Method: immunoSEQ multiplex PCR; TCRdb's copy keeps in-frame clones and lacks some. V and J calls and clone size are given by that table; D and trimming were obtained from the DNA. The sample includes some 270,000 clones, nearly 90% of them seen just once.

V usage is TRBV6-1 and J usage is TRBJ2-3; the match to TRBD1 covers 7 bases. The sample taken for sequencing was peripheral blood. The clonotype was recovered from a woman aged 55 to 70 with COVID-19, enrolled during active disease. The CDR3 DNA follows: TGTGCCAGCAGTGAATCATTCTGGGCAGGGGGTAGGGGAACAGATACGCAGTATTTT. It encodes CASSESFWAGGRGTDTQYF.